This T cell receptor (beta chain) comes out of a study of blood T cell repertoires in COVID-19. The CDR3 has 14 amino acids. Germline V lookup: CDR1 SGHDT, CDR2 YYEEEE. Trimming took 0 bases from V and 3 from J, leaving 9 bases between them. TCRdb's table, derived via immunoSEQ multiplex PCR, lists solely in-frame clones and lacks some. This sample has 15,000 to 16,000 clones, with 70% to 90% found just once. The origin of this receptor is a man between 65 and 79 years old in a cohort sampled during active COVID-19. The chain is built from TRBV5-6 and TRBJ1-2; no definite D call. Sequencing was carried out using peripheral blood. The CDR3: CASSLVGRDYGYTF. The CDR3 DNA is TGTGCCAGCAGCTTGGTGGGGAGGGACTATGGCTACACCTTC.